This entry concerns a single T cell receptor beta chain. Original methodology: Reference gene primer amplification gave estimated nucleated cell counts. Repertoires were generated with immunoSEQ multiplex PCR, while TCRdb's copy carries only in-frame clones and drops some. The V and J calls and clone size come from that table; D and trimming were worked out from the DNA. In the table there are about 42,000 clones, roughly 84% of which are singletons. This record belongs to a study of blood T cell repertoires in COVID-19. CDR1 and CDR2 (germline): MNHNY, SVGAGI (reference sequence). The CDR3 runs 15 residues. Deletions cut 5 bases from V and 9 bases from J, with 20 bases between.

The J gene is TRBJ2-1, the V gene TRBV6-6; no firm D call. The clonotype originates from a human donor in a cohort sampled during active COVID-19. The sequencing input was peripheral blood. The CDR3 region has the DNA TGTGCCAGCAGTACCCGTTCTACCGGCGGCGGTGAGCAGTTCTTC. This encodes CASSTRSTGGGEQFF.